One T cell receptor beta chain is described in this entry. Its specificity is not known. Per germline, CDR1 LGHNT and CDR2 FRNRAP. V shed 2 bases and J shed 5 bases, with 12 bases lying between them. CDR3 length: 14 amino acids. This specimen belongs to a study of cytomegalovirus exposure and HLA in healthy donors. Whole-study results and caveats: Most of the TCR beta V segments (in an earlier analysis) were productive either about 87% or about 30% of the time. Because they were indistinguishable, some V segments, including TRBV6-2 and TRBV6-3, were excluded. Among the sequence variants, a highly shared cluster was likely an artifact of sequencing.

Primers for the PCR totalled 60 Vbeta and 13 Jbeta. This table comes from immunoSEQ multiplex PCR, and its TCRdb copy is limited to in-frame clones, with some not included. Of fewer than 300,000 clones in the sample, 75% to 85% were seen once. This receptor was obtained from a girl aged 2-15 years in good health and CMV-seronegative. Sequencing used PBMCs. The V call is TRBV12-5, the J call TRBJ2-5; TRBD1 is a possible D gene (5 bases). The CDR3 DNA reads TGTGCTAGTGGTTTGCTACCAGGGTTGGAGACCCAGTACTTC. It is translated as CASGLLPGLETQYF. Variable domain in full (rest from reference TRBV12-5 and TRBJ2-5): DARVTQTPRHKVTEMGQEVTMRCQPILGHNTVFWYRQTMMQGLELLAYFRNRAPLDDSGMPKDRFSAEMPDATLATLKIQPSEPRDSAVYFCASGLLPGLETQYFGPGTRLLVL.